This TCR beta chain was sequenced during a study of OX40 agonist ivuxolimab in advanced cancers. Study-wide background: The patients received agonistic anti-OX40 (CD134) antibody ivuxolimab. The dose-escalation cohort had hepatocellular carcinoma, melanoma, renal cell or head and neck cancer. The study, taken as a whole, reports: At 0.1 to 3.0 mg/kg and by week 6, CD4+ and CD8+ T cells in the blood had expanded clonally.

For this clone: What it binds is not known.

CDR1 is KGHSH and CDR2 is LQKENI in the germline V gene. V shed 4 bases and J shed 2 bases, with 19 bases lying between them. This CDR3 contains 17 residues. The repertoire was sequenced with immunoSEQ multiplex PCR; TCRdb's copy has only in-frame clones and lacks some. Of 62,000 or so clones listed, about 89% are singletons. Excluded were patients having autoimmune disease history or systemic immunosuppression. The material was CD4+ or CD8+ T cells sorted from blood, obtained in a trial of the OX40 agonist ivuxolimab. The rearrangement links TRBV18 to TRBJ2-3, with a tentative D call TRBD1 (6 bases). The sequence derives from an adult with an advanced solid tumor such as melanoma, head and neck, liver or kidney cancer. CDR3: CASSHKIDRKFTDTQYF. As DNA, the CDR3 is TGTGCCAGCTCACATAAAATCGACAGGAAATTCACAGATACGCAGTATTTT.